These 2 T cell receptor beta chains came from one sample sequenced in a study of T cell responses to AZD1222 COVID-19 vaccine. The table came from immunoSEQ multiplex PCR; TCRdb's copy has only in-frame clones and leaves some out. The profile covers approximately 150,000 clones, with 90% to 95% appearing a single time and roughly 1.2% taken by the ten largest. The sequencing here drew on peripheral blood, taken 28 days after the second AZD1222 dose. The receptors stem from an adult who received the AZD1222 COVID-19 vaccine.

This clone has just one count. The chain employs TRBV10-1 and TRBJ1-2; maybe TRBD1 (6 bases). The V gene's germline CDR1 is WNHNN and CDR2 SYGVQD (reference sequence). V lost 3 bases and J lost 8, with 19 bases in between. CDR3 length: 15 amino acids. The CDR3 region is CASSDGDRLRRGYTF. The CDR3 DNA follows: TGCGCCAGCAGTGACGGAGACAGGCTCCGGCGAGGCTACACCTTC.

The rearrangement uses TRBV9 and TRBJ2-2, with TRBD1 matching 7 bases. The length of the CDR3 is 16 residues. Germline lookup yields CDR1 SGDLS and CDR2 YYNGEE. Trimming at V came to 3 bases and at J to 0 bases, leaving 5 bases not matched to a gene. CDR3 residues: CASSERGLTNTGELFF. The CDR3 coding sequence is TGTGCCAGCAGCGAGAGGGGGCTTACGAACACCGGGGAGCTGTTTTTT. Full variable domain (rest looked up from reference TRBV9 and TRBJ2-2): DSGVTQTPKHLITATGQRVTLRCSPRSGDLSVYWYQQSLDQGLQFLIQYYNGEERAKGNILERFSAQQFPDLHSELNLSSLELGDSALYFCASSERGLTNTGELFFGEGSRLTVL.